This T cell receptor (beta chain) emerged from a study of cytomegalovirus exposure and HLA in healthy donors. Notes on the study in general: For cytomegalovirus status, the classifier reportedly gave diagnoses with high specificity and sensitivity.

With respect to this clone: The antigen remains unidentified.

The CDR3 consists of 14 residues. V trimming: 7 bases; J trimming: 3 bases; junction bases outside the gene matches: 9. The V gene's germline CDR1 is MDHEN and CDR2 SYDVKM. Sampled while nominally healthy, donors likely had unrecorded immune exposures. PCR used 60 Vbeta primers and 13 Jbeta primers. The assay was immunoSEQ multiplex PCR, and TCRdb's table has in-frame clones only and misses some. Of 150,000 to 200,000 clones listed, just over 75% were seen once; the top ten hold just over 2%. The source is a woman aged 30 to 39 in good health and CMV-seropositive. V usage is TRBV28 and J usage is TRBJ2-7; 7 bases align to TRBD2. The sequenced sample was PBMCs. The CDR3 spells CASTLSTGGYEQYF. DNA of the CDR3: TGTGCCAGCACCCTCTCAACGGGAGGCTACGAGCAGTACTTC. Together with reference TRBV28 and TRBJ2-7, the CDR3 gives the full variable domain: DVKVTQSSRYLVKRTGEKVFLECVQDMDHENMFWYRQDPGLGLRLIYFSYDVKMKEKGDIPEGYSVSREKKERFSLILESASTNQTSMYLCASTLSTGGYEQYFGPGTRLTVT.